One sample yielded the 11 T cell receptor beta chains listed below, sequenced in a study of blood T cell repertoires in COVID-19. Method: immunoSEQ multiplex PCR; TCRdb's copy keeps in-frame clones and lacks some. The table includes a few hundred thousand clones, around 83% detected once. The specimen was peripheral blood. The receptors originated from a human donor in a cohort sampled during active COVID-19.

The CDR3 reads CASSYSGVTEAFF. The CDR3 DNA sequence: TGTGCCAGCAGTTATTCAGGGGTGACTGAAGCTTTCTTT. The chain has TRBV28 and TRBJ1-1, with a weak D call TRBD1 (6 bases). CDR3 length: 13 residues. Germline V gene lookup returns CDR1 MDHEN and CDR2 SYDVKM. V lost 4 bases, J lost 5 bases, and 11 bases lay in between.

This chain joins TRBV5-1 and TRBJ2-5; possible D gene TRBD1, 6 bases. The V gene lost 0 bases and the J gene lost 2 bases, with 11 bases spanning the gap. The CDR3 covers 15 residues. The germline CDR1 and CDR2 sequences are SGHRS and YFSETQ. The DNA for the CDR3 is TGCGCCAGCAGCTTGGAGGCAGGGGTTCAAGAGACCCAGTACTTC. Translation gives CASSLEAGVQETQYF.

This clone appeared a single time. The J gene is TRBJ1-2, the V gene TRBV28; 9 positions match TRBD1. CDR1 and CDR2 (germline): MDHEN, SYDVKM. The CDR3 is 16 amino acids. The junction had 12 bases not matched to a gene; V was cut back by 7 bases and J by 3 bases. CDR3: CASNALGTGLDYGYTF. Written as DNA, the CDR3 is TGTGCCAGCAACGCCCTCGGGACAGGGCTCGACTATGGCTACACCTTC.

This clone was seen a single time. V and J are TRBV3-1 (or the pseudogene TRBV3-2) and TRBJ2-2; perhaps TRBD2 as D (6 bases). V was pared by 6 bases and J by 0 bases, with 17 bases between. CDR1 and CDR2 from the germline V gene are LGHDT and YNNKEL (reference sequence). The CDR3 spans 17 residues. The CDR3 DNA is TGTGCCAGCAGTCCCTACGGGAGTAAGGCGAACACCGGGGAGCTGTTTTTT. This gives the protein CASSPYGSKANTGELFF.

This clone occurred once. The J gene is TRBJ1-5, the V gene TRBV5-1; 8 bases line up with TRBD1. V lost 4 bases and J lost 2; bases outside the gene matches: 5. CDR1 is SGHRS, CDR2 YFSETQ, per germline. The CDR3 covers 15 residues. In DNA form, the CDR3 reads TGCGCCAGCAGCCCGGGACAGGAGGGCAATCAGCCCCAGCATTTT. This gives the protein CASSPGQEGNQPQHF.

This clone was picked up many times. The gene calls are TRBV10-3 and TRBJ1-6; perhaps TRBD1 as D (5 bases). Germline CDR1 reads ENHRY; CDR2 reads SYGVKD. The CDR3 covers 13 residues. Between the trimmed V and J ends, which lost 7 bases and 3 bases, there was a span of 7 bases. CDR3: CAITDSYNSPLHF. CDR3 in DNA: TGTGCCATCACCGACAGCTATAATTCACCCCTCCACTTT.

The rearrangement joins TRBV2 to TRBJ2-7, with D possibly being TRBD2 (6 bases). Trimming shortened V by 7 bases and J by 0 bases, and 16 bases separated the two germline ends. The germline V gene has CDR1 SNHLY and CDR2 FYNNEI. The CDR3 totals 15 residues. The CDR3 sequence: CASTGQPTSSYEQYF. The DNA for the CDR3 is TGTGCCAGCACGGGCCAGCCGACTAGCTCCTACGAGCAGTACTTC.

This chain joins TRBV28 and TRBJ2-7; possibly TRBD2 for D (5 bases). Trimming removed 2 bases at V and 3 bases at J, with 8 bases between. The CDR3 consists of 13 residues. The germline gives CDR1 MDHEN, CDR2 SYDVKM. CDR3 DNA sequence: TGTGCCAGCAGTTTACACGGGGACTACGAGCAGTACTTC. Encoded protein: CASSLHGDYEQYF.

V gene TRBV29-1 combines with J gene TRBJ2-1; perhaps TRBD2 as D (6 bases). This CDR3 contains 15 residues. The germline gives CDR1 SQVTM, CDR2 ANQGSEA. Deletions cut 1 base from V and 3 bases from J, with 13 bases between. The CDR3 spells CSVEGPGVYYNEQFF. DNA of the CDR3: TGCAGCGTTGAAGGCCCGGGAGTTTACTACAATGAGCAGTTCTTC.

The rearrangement joins TRBV30 to TRBJ1-3; possibly TRBD1 for D (5 bases). Germline CDR1 and CDR2: GTSNPN and SVGIG (reference sequence). This CDR3 is 15 amino acids long. Trimming removed 3 bases from V and 12 bases from J, with 24 bases in between. The CDR3 protein is CAWRETGSTLRGIYF. CDR3 nucleotide sequence: TGTGCCTGGAGGGAAACCGGGTCTACTTTAAGGGGCATATATTTT.

J is TRBJ2-7 and V is TRBV4-1; 7 nucleotides align to TRBD2. V was clipped by 4 bases and J by 3 bases; unmatched bases: 3. CDR3 length: 13 amino acids. The germline V gene has CDR1 MGHRA and CDR2 YSYEKL. The CDR3 nucleotides are TGCGCCAGCAGCCCGGGACTACTCTACGAGCAGTACTTC. Amino acids: CASSPGLLYEQYF.